Below are 22 T cell receptor beta chains sequenced from a single sample in a study of CD8+CD57+ T cells in acquired aplastic anemia. The template used for profiling TCR beta VDJ and CDR3 was genomic DNA. TCRdb used MiXCR to reprocess the reads, holding one entry per CDR3 protein. The sample lists about 200,000 distinct CDR3 sequences, almost 35% occurring once. Sequencing was done on a sample of sorted CD4+, CD8+, or CD8+CD57+ T cells (not recorded which) from PBMCs. Receptors originate from a human donor in good health, serving as a control.

For this clonotype: This may be a read error: a much more frequent sequence differs by one nucleotide. The rearrangement uses TRBV11-1 and TRBJ2-7; weak D call: TRBD1 (5 bases). This CDR3 has 19 residues. Germline V CDR1 and CDR2: SGHAT, FQDESV (reference sequence). With 1 base removed from V and 1 base from J, the gap between germline ends came to 23 bases. The CDR3 is CASSLVTIGAYDPSYEQYF. CDR3 DNA: TGTGCCAGCAGCTTAGTAACAATAGGGGCATATGATCCATCCTACGAGCAGTACTTC. The full variable domain, with the rest looked up from reference TRBV11-1 and TRBJ2-7, is EAEVAQSPRYKITEKSQAVAFWCDPISGHATLYWYRQILGQGPELLVQFQDESVVDDSQLPKDRFSAERLKGVDSTLKIQPAELGDSAMYLCASSLVTIGAYDPSYEQYFGPGTRLTVT.

This clonotype was seen more than once but under ten times. The J gene is TRBJ2-1, the V gene TRBV3-1; TRBD2 might be the D (5 bases). V shed 1 base and J shed 9 bases, with 7 bases lying between them. Germline values: CDR1 LGHDT, CDR2 YNNKEL (reference sequence). The CDR3 totals 12 residues. The CDR3 here is CASSQGAGEQFF. CDR3 DNA sequence: TGTGCCAGCAGCCAAGGTGCGGGTGAGCAGTTCTTC.

This clonotype was observed a single time. A single base separates this from a much larger clone, so it may be a read error. Because the CDR3 is missing its conserved closing phenylalanine or tryptophan, this is likely a read error. The chain is built from TRBV6-1 and TRBJ1-2; the D gene is possibly TRBD1 (5 bases). Germline V gene data show CDR1 as MNHNS and CDR2 as SASEGT. The CDR3 totals 14 residues. The ends were cut back, 6 bases at V and 0 bases at J, with 11 bases in the middle. This CDR3 is CASSFRGTNYGYTS. CDR3 coding DNA: TGTGCCAGCAGCTTTCGGGGGACTAACTATGGCTACACCTCC.

This clonotype occurred many times. This chain uses TRBV7-8 with TRBJ2-1, with 7 bases aligning to TRBD1. Germline CDR1 reads SGHVS; CDR2 reads FQNEAQ. Losses at the gene ends were 2 bases for V and 8 bases for J; bases not matched to a gene: 6. The CDR3 has 14 amino acids. In DNA, the CDR3 is TGTGCCAGCAGCTTACGACAGGGTCTACATGAGCAGTTCTTC. Encoded protein: CASSLRQGLHEQFF.

This clonotype was seen a few times. V gene TRBV5-1 combines with J gene TRBJ2-1; no clear D gene. CDR1 is SGHRS, CDR2 YFSETQ, per germline. Trimming took off 5 bases at V and 9 bases at J, with 18 bases between the two ends. The CDR3 is 14 residues long. This chain's CDR3 is CASSFNFGNGEQFF. DNA of the CDR3: TGCGCCAGCAGTTTCAATTTTGGGAACGGTGAGCAGTTCTTC.

J is TRBJ2-7 and V is TRBV19; no clear D. Germline V CDR1 and CDR2: LNHDA, SQIVND (reference sequence). Trimming removed 1 base at V and 6 bases at J, with 4 bases between. The CDR3 has 11 amino acids. The CDR3 loop reads CASSIGFEQYF. The CDR3 DNA reads as TGTGCCAGTAGTATAGGGTTCGAGCAGTACTTC.

This clonotype was detected ten times or more. The CDR3, as DNA: TGTGCCAGCAACAGGGCCCCCGAAGCTTTCTTT. Residues: CASNRAPEAFF. The genes are TRBV2 and TRBJ1-1, with a possible D match to TRBD1 (6 bases). This CDR3 comprises 11 residues. Trimming pared 7 bases from V and 8 bases from J, leaving 11 bases between. CDR1 and CDR2 (germline): SNHLY, FYNNEI.

About this clonotype itself: Since a much larger clone is just one base distant, this may be a read error. This rearrangement joins TRBV20-1 to TRBJ1-1; D gene uncertain. V lost 2 bases and J 1 base, leaving 8 bases between the germline ends. CDR1 and CDR2 (germline): DFQATT, SNEGSKA (reference sequence). The CDR3 consists of 13 residues. CDR3 DNA sequence: TGCAGTGCTAGAAAACAGAGGAACACTGAAGCTTTCTTT. It translates to CSARKQRNTEAFF.

Many counts were recorded for this clonotype. The genes are TRBV10-1 and TRBJ2-5; maybe TRBD1 (6 bases). CDR3 length equals 13 residues. V lost 4 bases and J lost 5, with 11 bases in between. Per germline, CDR1 WNHNN and CDR2 SYGVQD (reference sequence). CDR3 bases: TGCGCCAGCAGTGGACAGGTCAGGGAGACCCAGTACTTC. Protein sequence: CASSGQVRETQYF.

There are many counts of this clonotype. The chain uses TRBV11-2 and TRBJ2-1; 8 positions match TRBD2. Germline V gene sequence: CDR1 SGHAT, CDR2 FQNNGV. The CDR3 has 18 residues. J gave up 3 bases and V 1 base, and 11 bases lay outside the gene matches. The CDR3 reads CASSLVVLAGGGYNEQFF. Here the CDR3 DNA reads TGTGCCAGCAGCTTAGTAGTACTCGCGGGAGGCGGCTACAATGAGCAGTTCTTC. Full variable domain (missing parts from reference TRBV11-2 and TRBJ2-1): EAGVAQSPRYKIIEKRQSVAFWCNPISGHATLYWYQQILGQGPKLLIQFQNNGVVDDSQLPKDRFSAERLKGVDSTLKIQPAKLEDSAVYLCASSLVVLAGGGYNEQFFGPGTRLTVL.

This sequence joins TRBV11-1 and TRBJ1-2; the D gene is possibly TRBD1 (5 bases). This CDR3 comprises 16 residues. The V gene's germline CDR1 is SGHAT and CDR2 FQDESV (reference sequence). Trimming removed 1 base from V and 0 bases from J, with 12 bases in between. The CDR3 nucleotides read TGTGCCAGCAGCTTAGTTGGGTCAGGGTCTAACTATGGCTACACCTTC. This encodes CASSLVGSGSNYGYTF.

In this sample, this clonotype turned up many times. The CDR3 nucleotides are TGTGCCAGCAGCTTCCGTTCCAGGAATAATTCACCCCTCCACTTT. It yields the protein CASSFRSRNNSPLHF. This rearrangement joins TRBV7-8 to TRBJ1-6; no firm D call. CDR1 is SGHVS and CDR2 is FQNEAQ in the germline V gene. Trimming shortened V by 3 bases and J by 5 bases, and 11 bases separated the two germline ends. The CDR3 is made up of 15 amino acids.

There are many counts of this clonotype. This chain links TRBV29-1 with TRBJ2-2, with D tentatively TRBD1 or TRBD2 (5 bases each). The CDR3 is made up of 13 amino acids. The ends were cut back, 5 bases at V and 4 bases at J, with 11 bases in the middle. CDR1 and CDR2 (germline): SQVTM, ANQGSEA. The CDR3 sequence: CSVLGAGTGELFF. Here the CDR3 DNA reads TGCAGCGTTTTAGGGGCGGGCACCGGGGAGCTGTTTTTT.

V usage is TRBV29-1 and J usage is TRBJ2-7; D uncertain. CDR3 size: 12 residues. V was pared by 5 bases and J by 3 bases, with 11 bases between. The germline gives CDR1 SQVTM, CDR2 ANQGSEA. The CDR3 loop is CSVQEPRYEQYF. CDR3 coding DNA: TGCAGCGTTCAGGAACCCCGCTACGAGCAGTACTTC.

The chain has TRBV15 and TRBJ2-7, with D unresolved. CDR3 length equals 15 residues. Trimming left V 3 bases short and J 1 base short, with 13 bases between. Per the germline V gene, CDR1 is LNHNV and CDR2 is YYDKDF (reference sequence). The CDR3 coding sequence is TGTGCCACCAGCAGCCTGCCGGGCGTGTCCTACGAGCAGTACTTC. Its protein is CATSSLPGVSYEQYF.

This clonotype was seen many times. The chain links TRBV2 to TRBJ2-1, with 10 bases lining up with TRBD2. Losses at the gene ends were 8 bases for V and 10 bases for J; bases not matched to a gene: 8. CDR3 size: 13 residues. Germline loops: CDR1 SNHLY, CDR2 FYNNEI. The CDR3 reads CASESGRAGEQFF. DNA of the CDR3: TGTGCCAGCGAGAGCGGGAGGGCCGGGGAGCAGTTCTTC.

This clonotype appeared many times. The V call is TRBV20-1, the J call TRBJ1-1, with TRBD1 as a possible D gene (5 bases). Between the trimmed V and J ends, which lost 5 bases and 4 bases, there was a span of 14 bases. The CDR3 consists of 13 residues. Germline V gene data show CDR1 as DFQATT and CDR2 as SNEGSKA (reference sequence). CDR3 protein: CSAARTGGTEAFF. The DNA of the CDR3 is TGCAGTGCTGCCCGAACAGGAGGCACTGAAGCTTTCTTT.

Only a few counts were recorded for this clonotype. The chain employs TRBV11-1 and TRBJ1-5; D may be TRBD1 (6 bases). The CDR3 length is 15 residues. The V gene's germline CDR1 is SGHAT and CDR2 FQDESV (reference sequence). Trimming took 5 bases from V and 2 from J, leaving 13 bases between them. CDR3 amino acids: CASSRTATGNQPQHF. CDR3 in DNA: TGTGCCAGCAGCCGGACAGCAACAGGCAATCAGCCCCAGCATTTT.

The sample holds many counts of this clonotype. This chain connects TRBV20-1 to TRBJ1-2, with 8 nucleotides matching TRBD1. The V gene's germline CDR1 is DFQATT and CDR2 SNEGSKA (reference sequence). The CDR3 has 13 residues. With 4 bases clipped from V and 6 bases from J, the junction kept 7 bases outside the gene matches. The CDR3 region is CSATQPGGHGYTF. CDR3 DNA: TGCAGTGCTACCCAACCAGGGGGCCATGGCTACACCTTC.

This clonotype was detected ten times or more. The genes are TRBV9 and TRBJ1-2, with D possibly matching TRBD1 (5 bases). The CDR3 loop spans 14 amino acids. With 0 bases removed from V and 6 bases from J, the gap between germline ends came to 12 bases. The V gene's germline CDR1 is SGDLS and CDR2 YYNGEE. The DNA for the CDR3 is TGTGCCAGCAGCGTAGCCCAGGGTAGGCATGGCTACACCTTC. This codes for CASSVAQGRHGYTF.

This clonotype was detected only a few times. The chain couples TRBV5-4 to TRBJ2-1, with D unresolved. CDR3 size: 14 residues. V shed 0 bases and J shed 8 bases, with 12 bases lying between them. CDR1 is SGHNT, CDR2 YYREEE, per germline (reference sequence). The CDR3 nucleotides are TGTGCCAGCAGCTTGGCCGCGAGTTCGGATGAGCAGTTCTTC. Its protein is CASSLAASSDEQFF.

The J gene is TRBJ2-5, the V gene TRBV20-1, with 9 bases that match TRBD2. The V gene's germline CDR1 is DFQATT and CDR2 SNEGSKA (reference sequence). The CDR3 has 14 residues. After removal of 6 bases from V and 2 bases from J, the junction contained 7 bases not matched to a gene. This CDR3 reads CSAGRGGRQETQYF. The DNA of the CDR3 is TGCAGTGCAGGGCGGGGGGGCCGTCAAGAGACCCAGTACTTC.